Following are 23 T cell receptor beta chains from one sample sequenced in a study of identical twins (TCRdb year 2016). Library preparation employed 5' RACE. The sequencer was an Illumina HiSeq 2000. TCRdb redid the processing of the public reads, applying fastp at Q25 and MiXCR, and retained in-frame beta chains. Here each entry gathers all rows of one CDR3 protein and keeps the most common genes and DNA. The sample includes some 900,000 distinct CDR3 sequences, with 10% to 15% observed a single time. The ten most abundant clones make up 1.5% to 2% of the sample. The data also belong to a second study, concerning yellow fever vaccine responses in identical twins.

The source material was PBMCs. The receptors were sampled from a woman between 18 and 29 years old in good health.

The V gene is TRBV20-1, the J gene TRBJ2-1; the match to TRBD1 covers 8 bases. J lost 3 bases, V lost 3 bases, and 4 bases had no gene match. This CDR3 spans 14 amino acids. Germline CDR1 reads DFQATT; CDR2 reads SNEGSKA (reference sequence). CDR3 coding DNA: TGCAGTGCTAGGGGACAGGAGAACTACAATGAGCAGTTCTTC. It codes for CSARGQENYNEQFF.

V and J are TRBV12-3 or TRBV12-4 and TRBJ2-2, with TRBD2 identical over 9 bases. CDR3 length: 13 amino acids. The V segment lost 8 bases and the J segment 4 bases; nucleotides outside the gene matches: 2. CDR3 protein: CASGLAPTGELFF. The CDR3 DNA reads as TGTGCCAGCGGACTAGCGCCCACCGGGGAGCTGTTTTTT.

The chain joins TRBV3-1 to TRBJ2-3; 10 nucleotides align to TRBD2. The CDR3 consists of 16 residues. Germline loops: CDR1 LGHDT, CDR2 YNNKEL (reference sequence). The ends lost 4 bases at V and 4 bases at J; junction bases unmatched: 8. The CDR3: CASSPPGTSAPDTQYF. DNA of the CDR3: TGTGCCAGCAGCCCACCCGGGACTAGCGCCCCAGATACGCAGTATTTT.

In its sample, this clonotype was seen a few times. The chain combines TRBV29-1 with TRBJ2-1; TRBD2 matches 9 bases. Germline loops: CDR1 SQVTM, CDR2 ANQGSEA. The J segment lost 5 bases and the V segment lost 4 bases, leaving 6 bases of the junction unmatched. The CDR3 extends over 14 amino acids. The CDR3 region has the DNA TGCAGCGTTGCGCGGGGGGGCCGGGACAATGAGCAGTTCTTC. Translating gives CSVARGGRDNEQFF.

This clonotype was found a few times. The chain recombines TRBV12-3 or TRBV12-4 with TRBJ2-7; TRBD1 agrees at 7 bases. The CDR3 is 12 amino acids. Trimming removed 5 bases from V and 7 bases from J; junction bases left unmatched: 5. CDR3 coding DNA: TGTGCCAGCAGTCGACAGGGCGATGAGCAGTACGTC. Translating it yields CASSRQGDEQYV.

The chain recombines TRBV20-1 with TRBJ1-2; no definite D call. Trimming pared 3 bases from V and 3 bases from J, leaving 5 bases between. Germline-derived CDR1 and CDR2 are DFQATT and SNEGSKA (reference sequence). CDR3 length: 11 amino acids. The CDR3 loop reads CSARVDYGYTF. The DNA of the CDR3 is TGCAGTGCTAGGGTCGACTATGGCTACACCTTC.

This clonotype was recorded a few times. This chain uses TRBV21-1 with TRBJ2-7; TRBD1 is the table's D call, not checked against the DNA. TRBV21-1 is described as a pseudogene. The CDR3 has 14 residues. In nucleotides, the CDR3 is TGTGCCAGCAGCCCGACGGGACAGGGCTACGAGCAGTACTTC. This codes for CASSPTGQGYEQYF.

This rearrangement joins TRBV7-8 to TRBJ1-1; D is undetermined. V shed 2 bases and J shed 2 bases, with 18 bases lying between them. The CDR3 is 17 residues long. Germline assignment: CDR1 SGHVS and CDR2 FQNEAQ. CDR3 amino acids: CASSLTLLGSTNTEAFF. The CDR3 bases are TGTGCCAGCAGCTTAACCCTTCTCGGCAGCACCAACACTGAAGCTTTCTTT.

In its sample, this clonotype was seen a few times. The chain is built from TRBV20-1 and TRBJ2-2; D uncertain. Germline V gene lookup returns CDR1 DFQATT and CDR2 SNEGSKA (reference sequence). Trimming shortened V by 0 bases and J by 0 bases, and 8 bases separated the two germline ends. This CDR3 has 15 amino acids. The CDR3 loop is CSARDVGTNTGELFF. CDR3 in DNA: TGCAGTGCTAGAGATGTCGGAACGAACACCGGGGAGCTGTTTTTT.

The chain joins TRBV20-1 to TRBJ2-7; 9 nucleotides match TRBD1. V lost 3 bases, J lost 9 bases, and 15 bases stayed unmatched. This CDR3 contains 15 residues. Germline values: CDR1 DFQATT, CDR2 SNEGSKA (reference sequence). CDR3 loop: CSASLSGTGSVGQYF. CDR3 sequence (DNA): TGCAGTGCTAGCCTTTCCGGGACAGGGAGCGTTGGGCAGTACTTC.

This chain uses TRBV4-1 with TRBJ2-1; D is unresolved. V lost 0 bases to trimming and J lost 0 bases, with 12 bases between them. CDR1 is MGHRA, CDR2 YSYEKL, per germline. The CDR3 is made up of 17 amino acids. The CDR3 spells CASSQEPPGRSYNEQFF. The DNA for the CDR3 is TGCGCCAGCAGCCAAGAACCACCCGGGCGCTCCTACAATGAGCAGTTCTTC.

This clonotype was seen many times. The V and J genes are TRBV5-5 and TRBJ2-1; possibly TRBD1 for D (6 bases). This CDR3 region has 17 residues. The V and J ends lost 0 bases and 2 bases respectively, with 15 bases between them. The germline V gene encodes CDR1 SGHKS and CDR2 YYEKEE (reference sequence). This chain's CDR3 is CASSLAVRDKAYNEQFF. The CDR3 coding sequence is TGTGCCAGCAGCTTGGCAGTACGGGACAAAGCCTACAATGAGCAGTTCTTC.

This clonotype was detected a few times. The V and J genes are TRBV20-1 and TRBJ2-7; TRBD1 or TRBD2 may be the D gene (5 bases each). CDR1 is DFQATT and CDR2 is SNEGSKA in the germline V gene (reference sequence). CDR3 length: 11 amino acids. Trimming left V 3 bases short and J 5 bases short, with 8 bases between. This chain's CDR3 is CSASGTDEQYV. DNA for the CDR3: TGCAGTGCTAGCGGGACGGACGAGCAGTACGTC.

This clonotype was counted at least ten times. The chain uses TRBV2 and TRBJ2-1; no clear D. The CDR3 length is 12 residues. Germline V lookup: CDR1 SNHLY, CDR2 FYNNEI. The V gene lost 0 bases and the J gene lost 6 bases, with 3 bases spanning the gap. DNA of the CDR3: TGTGCCAGCAGTGAAGCCGGCAATGAGCAGTTCTTC. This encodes CASSEAGNEQFF.

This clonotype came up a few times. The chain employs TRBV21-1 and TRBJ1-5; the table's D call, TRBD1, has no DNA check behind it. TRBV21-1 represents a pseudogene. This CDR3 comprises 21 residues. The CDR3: CASSTKTAQGARGYSNQPQHF. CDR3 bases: TGTGCCAGCAGCACAAAAACGGCCCAGGGGGCGCGGGGTTATAGCAATCAGCCCCAGCATTTT.

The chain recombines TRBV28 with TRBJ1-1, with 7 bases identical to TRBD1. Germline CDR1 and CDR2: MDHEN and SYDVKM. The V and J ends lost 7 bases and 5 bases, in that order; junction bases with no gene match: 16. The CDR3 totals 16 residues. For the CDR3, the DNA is TGTGCCAGCACCGAAAACGGGGCAGGGGGTTATACTGAAGCTTTCTTT. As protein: CASTENGAGGYTEAFF.

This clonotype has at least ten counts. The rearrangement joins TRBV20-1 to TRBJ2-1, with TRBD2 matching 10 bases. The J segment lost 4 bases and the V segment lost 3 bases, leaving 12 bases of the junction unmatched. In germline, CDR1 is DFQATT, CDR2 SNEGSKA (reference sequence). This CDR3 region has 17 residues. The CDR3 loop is CSASRTSGVAPYNEQFF. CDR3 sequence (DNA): TGCAGTGCTAGCAGGACTAGCGGAGTTGCGCCTTACAATGAGCAGTTCTTC.

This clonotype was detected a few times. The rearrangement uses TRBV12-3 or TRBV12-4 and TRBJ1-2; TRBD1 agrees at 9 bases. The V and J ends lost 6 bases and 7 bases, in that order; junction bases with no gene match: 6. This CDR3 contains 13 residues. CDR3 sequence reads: CASRGTGLSGYTF. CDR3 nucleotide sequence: TGTGCCAGCAGGGGGACAGGGTTGAGTGGCTACACCTTC.

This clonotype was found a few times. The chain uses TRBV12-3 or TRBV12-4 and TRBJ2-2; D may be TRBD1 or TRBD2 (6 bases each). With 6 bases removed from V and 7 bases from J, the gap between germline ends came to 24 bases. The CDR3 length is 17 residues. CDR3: CASRRGPAGEVGGELFF. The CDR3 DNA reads TGTGCCAGCAGAAGAGGTCCAGCAGGGGAGGTAGGCGGGGAGCTGTTTTTT.

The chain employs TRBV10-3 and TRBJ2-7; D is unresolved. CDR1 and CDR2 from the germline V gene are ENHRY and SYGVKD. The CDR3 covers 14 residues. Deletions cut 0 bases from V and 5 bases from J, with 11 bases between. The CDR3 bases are TGTGCCATCAGTGAGTCGACGGTTACCAACGAGCAGTACGTC. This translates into CAISESTVTNEQYV.

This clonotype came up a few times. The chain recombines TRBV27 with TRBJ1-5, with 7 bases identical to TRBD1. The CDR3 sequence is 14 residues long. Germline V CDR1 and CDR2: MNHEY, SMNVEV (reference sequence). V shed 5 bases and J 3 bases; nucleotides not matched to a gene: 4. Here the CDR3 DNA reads TGTGCCAGCAGTATGGACAGGATCAATCAGCCCCAGCATTTT. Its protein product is CASSMDRINQPQHF.

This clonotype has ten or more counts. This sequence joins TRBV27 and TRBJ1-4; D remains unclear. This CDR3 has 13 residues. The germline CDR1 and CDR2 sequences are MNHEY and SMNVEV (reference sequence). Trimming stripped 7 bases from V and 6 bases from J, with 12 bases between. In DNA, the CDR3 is TGTGCCAGCAAGTCCTCCGGTGATGAAAAACTGTTTTTT. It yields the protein CASKSSGDEKLFF.

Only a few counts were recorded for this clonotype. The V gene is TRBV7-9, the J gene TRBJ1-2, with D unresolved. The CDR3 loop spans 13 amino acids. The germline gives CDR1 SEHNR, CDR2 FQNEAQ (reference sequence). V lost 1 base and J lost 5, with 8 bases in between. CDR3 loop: CASSLVGEYGYTF. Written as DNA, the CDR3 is TGTGCCAGCAGCTTAGTTGGAGAATATGGCTACACCTTC.